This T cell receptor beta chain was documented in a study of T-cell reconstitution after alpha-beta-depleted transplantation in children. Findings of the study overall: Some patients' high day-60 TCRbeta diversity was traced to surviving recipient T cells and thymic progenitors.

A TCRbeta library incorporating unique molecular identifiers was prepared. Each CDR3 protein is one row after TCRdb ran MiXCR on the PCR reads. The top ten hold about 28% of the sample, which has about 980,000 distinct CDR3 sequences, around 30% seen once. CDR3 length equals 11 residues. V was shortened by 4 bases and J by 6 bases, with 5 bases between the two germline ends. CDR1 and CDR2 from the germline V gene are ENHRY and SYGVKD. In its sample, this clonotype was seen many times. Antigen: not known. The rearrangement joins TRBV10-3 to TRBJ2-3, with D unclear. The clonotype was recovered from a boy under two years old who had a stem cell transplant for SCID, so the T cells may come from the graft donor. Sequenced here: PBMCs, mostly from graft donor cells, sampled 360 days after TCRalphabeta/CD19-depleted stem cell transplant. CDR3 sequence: CAISAADTQYF. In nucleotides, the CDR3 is TGTGCCATCAGTGCGGCGGATACGCAGTATTTT.